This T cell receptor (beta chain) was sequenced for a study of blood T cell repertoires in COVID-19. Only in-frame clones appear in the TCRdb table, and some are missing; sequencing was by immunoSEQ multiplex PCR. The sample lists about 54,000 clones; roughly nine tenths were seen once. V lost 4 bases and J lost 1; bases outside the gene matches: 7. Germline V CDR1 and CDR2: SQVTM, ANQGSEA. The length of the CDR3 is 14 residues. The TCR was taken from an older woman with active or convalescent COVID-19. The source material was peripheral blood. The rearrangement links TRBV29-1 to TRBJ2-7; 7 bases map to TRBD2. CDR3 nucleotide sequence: TGCAGCGTTGTGAGGCGGGAGCGGTCCTACGAGCAGTACTTC. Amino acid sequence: CSVVRRERSYEQYF.